One sample yielded the 10 T cell receptor beta chains listed below, sequenced in a study of blood T cell repertoires in COVID-19. Measured with immunoSEQ multiplex PCR; TCRdb has only the in-frame clones, and not every one. The table includes 140,000 or so clones, around 81% detected once. Sequencing was done on a sample of PBMCs or T cells enriched from blood (not recorded which). These TCRs come from a woman in her thirties or forties who had recovered from COVID-19.

The CDR3, as DNA: TGTGCCAGCAGCGTAGTGGCGGGACCTAATGAAAAACTGTTTTTT. Its protein is CASSVVAGPNEKLFF. The chain links TRBV9 to TRBJ1-4; D is possibly TRBD1 (5 bases). The CDR3 runs to 15 residues. V lost 0 bases, J lost 3 bases, and 9 bases lay in between. Germline V gives CDR1 SGDLS, CDR2 YYNGEE.

This CDR3 is CAWTQGWSLAFF. In nucleotides, the CDR3 is TGTGCCTGGACCCAGGGGTGGAGTTTAGCTTTCTTT. The chain is built from TRBV30 and TRBJ1-1, with D tentatively TRBD1 (6 bases). The CDR3 loop spans 12 amino acids. The V gene's germline CDR1 is GTSNPN and CDR2 SVGIG (reference sequence). Trimming took 4 bases from V and 10 from J, leaving 16 bases between them.

This clone showed up just once. This CDR3 reads CASSPAGGVNNEQFF. The CDR3 DNA reads TGTGCCAGCTCACCAGCGGGAGGGGTGAACAATGAGCAGTTCTTC. The rearrangement links TRBV18 to TRBJ2-1, with TRBD2 matching 9 bases. Germline values: CDR1 KGHSH, CDR2 LQKENI. The CDR3 is 15 amino acids. Trimming at V came to 2 bases and at J to 5 bases, leaving 4 bases not matched to a gene. Supplemented by reference TRBV18 and TRBJ2-1, the full variable domain reads NAGVMQNPRHLVRRRGQEARLRCSPMKGHSHVYWYRQLPEEGLKFMVYLQKENIIDESGMPKERFSAEFPKEGPSILRIQQVVRGDSAAYFCASSPAGGVNNEQFFGPGTRLTVL.

This rearrangement joins TRBV12-5 to TRBJ2-1; maybe TRBD1 (5 bases). Trimming took 5 bases from V and 7 from J, leaving 9 bases between them. CDR1 and CDR2 (germline): LGHNT, FRNRAP. The CDR3 length is 12 residues. The CDR3 spells CASGVDRNEQFF. DNA of the CDR3: TGTGCTAGTGGTGTAGACAGAAATGAGCAGTTCTTC.

The genes are TRBV4-1 and TRBJ1-3, with D possibly being TRBD1 (5 bases). CDR1 and CDR2 from the germline V gene are MGHRA and YSYEKL. With 0 bases removed from V and 1 base from J, the gap between germline ends came to 10 bases. The CDR3 covers 16 residues. CDR3 sequence (DNA): TGCGCCAGCAGCCAAGATCCGGGGGTATCTGGAAACACCATATATTTT. Residues: CASSQDPGVSGNTIYF.

The chain recombines TRBV9 with TRBJ2-1; D ambiguous. This CDR3 spans 11 amino acids. V was trimmed by 5 bases and J by 5 bases, leaving 5 bases between them. The germline V gene has CDR1 SGDLS and CDR2 YYNGEE. The DNA of the CDR3 is TGTGCCAGCAGAATAAACAATGAGCAGTTCTTC. It yields the protein CASRINNEQFF.

Only a few counts were recorded for this clone. This chain uses TRBV6-6 with TRBJ2-1; a weak D match, TRBD2 (7 bases). Per germline, CDR1 MNHNY and CDR2 SVGAGI (reference sequence). Trimming took 4 bases from V and 7 from J, leaving 20 bases between them. CDR3 length: 16 residues. For the CDR3, the DNA is TGTGCCAGCAGTTCCCTTGGGACGGGGGGCTCTAATGAGCAGTTCTTC. Translating it yields CASSSLGTGGSNEQFF.

This chain uses TRBV5-6 with TRBJ2-7; D is uncertain. The V gene lost 0 bases and the J gene lost 3 bases, with 10 bases spanning the gap. Germline V lookup: CDR1 SGHDT, CDR2 YYEEEE. The CDR3 totals 14 residues. DNA of the CDR3: TGTGCCAGCAGCTTGGGGGCGAGTTACTACGAGCAGTACTTC. Amino acids: CASSLGASYYEQYF. The full variable domain, rest sourced from reference TRBV5-6 and TRBJ2-7, is DAGVTQSPTHLIKTRGQQVTLRCSPKSGHDTVSWYQQALGQGPQFIFQYYEEEERQRGNFPDRFSGHQFPNYSSELNVNALLLGDSALYLCASSLGASYYEQYFGPGTRLTVT.

V and J are TRBV4-1 and TRBJ2-7; 11 nucleotides agree with TRBD1. Germline CDR1 reads MGHRA; CDR2 reads YSYEKL. The length of the CDR3 is 15 residues. V trimming: 4 bases; J trimming: 5 bases; junction bases outside the gene matches: 7. The DNA of the CDR3 is TGCGCCAGCAGCCTCGGGACAGGGGGTTTGGACGAGCAGTACTTC. This gives the protein CASSLGTGGLDEQYF.

The chain combines TRBV7-2 with TRBJ2-3; D is perhaps TRBD2 (6 bases). Between the trimmed V and J ends, which lost 5 bases and 7 bases, there was a span of 13 bases. CDR3 length equals 13 residues. Germline loops: CDR1 SGHTA, CDR2 FQGNSA. The CDR3 is CASSTAGPNTQYF. CDR3 bases: TGTGCCAGCAGCACCGCGGGACCCAATACGCAGTATTTT.